This T cell receptor beta chain was documented in a study of immune evolution from preneoplasia to lung adenocarcinoma (dated by TCRdb to the early 2020s). Notes on the research overall: HLA loss of heterozygosity was found in 7% of AIS, under 18% of MIA and about a third of ADC lesions, and in no AAH lesions. The study combined immune gene expression, TCR sequencing and multiplex immunofluorescence to profile immune contexture across lung adenocarcinoma precursors and invasive adenocarcinoma. Resected precursor lesions (AAH, AIS, MIA) and invasive adenocarcinomas were each compared against paired morphologically normal lung tissue. The sample size was set by how many specimens were available, not by a prior power calculation. The immune data were integrated with whole exome sequencing and methylation data from the same cohort of nodules. A total of some 51 patients with pulmonary nodules who underwent surgical resection were included in the overall cohort. The TCR sequencing data were obtained from around 46 patients. It was reported in the study that 90 to 120 samples were used for TCR sequencing. POLYSOLVER was used to infer Class I HLA alleles from exome data, and LOHHLA was used to detect allele-specific HLA loss. Summary of the overall study and its limitations: Normal lung showed the highest clonality, whereas later-stage lesions appeared to have higher T cell density and diversity but lower clonality. All patients were from Japan and China, so applicability to Western populations was uncertain. The findings were based on association rather than direct causation, and larger cohorts with long-term follow-up and longitudinal biopsies were deemed needed. Normal lung had the highest top T cell clone frequencies, which appeared to decline progressively from AAH through AIS, MIA and invasive adenocarcinoma. KRAS-mutant nodules showed the highest T cell clonality compared with EGFR-mutant or double wild-type lesions.

TCR beta CDR3 regions were sequenced from DNA using the immunoSEQ hsTCRbeta Kit. Under the source paper's analysis protocol: TCR sequencing data were analysed with the ImmunoSEQ Analyzer. T cell clonality was defined as 1 minus Pielou's evenness, calculated on productive rearrangements. T cell diversity was measured with the inverse Simpson index on productive templates. T cell density was expressed as TCR beta template counts normalized to usable DNA, with usable DNA estimated by amplifying and sequencing housekeeping genes. Two-sided Kruskal-Wallis tests were used to compare TCR metrics across histologic stages. The source is immuneACCESS, and TCRdb retained only in-frame sequences with V and J called. Part of the clones is not carried over; for the studies checked, unresolved V genes explain less than half of this, and the remainder is unexplained. The V and J calls and clone size come from that table; D and trimming were worked out from the DNA. Recorded for this sample are approximately 11,000 clones; 78% of them occurred a single time. The top ten hold roughly 3.9% of the sample.

Of note for this clone: No cognate antigen has been identified for it. No base quality values were provided; no much bigger clone lies one nucleotide off.

Resection was performed on patients in Japan or China between about 2014 and 2017. Histologic diagnosis of each case was confirmed independently by two lung cancer pathologists on H&E slides. To enrich premalignant or tumor cells for nucleic acid extraction, macro-dissection was performed after pathologic assessment. The AllPrep DNA/RNA FFPE Kit was used to isolate DNA from FFPE tissue. Material for sequencing was FFPE minimally invasive lung adenocarcinoma tissue. The cell subset or site label, read with the paper, signifies: micro-invasive lung adenocarcinoma (MIA). This sequence originates from a person aged 60-79 years with lung adenocarcinoma.

CDR3 reads: CAWSQNQGLYSYEQYF. The nucleotide sequence is given as TGTGCCTGGAGTCAAAATCAGGGACTCTACTCCTACGAGCAGTACTTC. The V and J genes are TRBV30 and TRBJ2-7; the D gene is possibly TRBD2, with 6 bases matching. Trimming costs V 2 bases and J 0 bases, and their ends lie 17 bases apart. From the germline V gene (reference sequence), CDR1 is GTSNPN and CDR2 is SVGIG. From the cysteine through the phenylalanine, the CDR3 covers 16 amino acids. Just CDR3 DNA is preserved here, 48 bases in frame from base 1.